The following is a T cell receptor beta chain sequence with its context. These data belong to a study of blood T cell repertoires in COVID-19. Repertoires were generated with immunoSEQ multiplex PCR, while TCRdb's copy carries only in-frame clones and drops some. Of some 160,000 clones in the sample, approximately 81% were seen once. Categorization into cohorts depended on clinical history that participants reported. Deletions cut 1 base from V and 4 bases from J, with 14 bases between. Germline CDR1 reads SGHTA; CDR2 reads FQGNSA. This CDR3 has 16 residues. What was sequenced was PBMCs or T cells enriched from blood (not recorded which). The receptor was isolated from a woman aged 45 to 65 who had recovered from COVID-19. J is TRBJ2-1 and V is TRBV7-2; TRBD2 might be the D (7 bases). CDR3 region: CASSLVGGGAYNEQFF. The CDR3 region has the DNA TGTGCCAGCAGCTTAGTAGGGGGGGGTGCTTACAATGAGCAGTTCTTC.